One sample yielded the 10 T cell receptor beta chains listed below, sequenced in a study of Ad26.COV2.S vaccination and SARS-CoV-2 variants. TCRdb's table, derived via immunoSEQ multiplex PCR, lists solely in-frame clones and lacks some. The sample holds 380,000 or so clones; roughly 85% are singletons and the top ten take about 7.4%. As to treatment: some 20 received Ad26.COV2.S at low or high dose, single or two shots; about five received placebo; per-sample allocation not given. Samples were taken on day 63 after the first vaccine or placebo injection. This specimen consisted of peripheral blood, obtained in a trial of Ad26.COV2.S vaccine versus placebo. The source of these receptors is a person between 18 and 60 years old who received the Ad26.COV2.S COVID-19 vaccine or a placebo.

J is TRBJ1-4 and V is TRBV6-5; D gene uncertain. The CDR3 is 15 residues long. Trimming shortened V by 7 bases and J by 4 bases, and 16 bases separated the two germline ends. Germline CDR1 reads MNHEY; CDR2 reads SVGAGI. Written as DNA, the CDR3 is TGTGCCAGCAAGCACGACCTGGTTTTTAATGAAAAACTGTTTTTT. It specifies CASKHDLVFNEKLFF.

The rearrangement links TRBV7-9 to TRBJ2-7; 11 nucleotides align to TRBD1. The CDR3 has 17 amino acids. The germline V gene has CDR1 SEHNR and CDR2 FQNEAQ (reference sequence). V was clipped by 6 bases and J by 4 bases; unmatched bases: 14. The CDR3: CASRNTGTGGGSYEQYF. In DNA form, the CDR3 reads TGTGCCAGCAGAAACACCGGGACAGGGGGAGGTAGTTACGAGCAGTACTTC.

The V call is TRBV27, the J call TRBJ2-2, with a tentative D call TRBD1 (6 bases). This CDR3 is 14 amino acids long. Germline V gene lookup returns CDR1 MNHEY and CDR2 SMNVEV (reference sequence). Trimming removed 6 bases at V and 1 base at J, with 9 bases between. CDR3 region: CASRMDRNTGELFF. CDR3 in DNA: TGTGCCAGCAGGATGGACAGGAACACCGGGGAGCTGTTTTTT.

V gene TRBV19 combines with J gene TRBJ1-1; 7 bases map to TRBD1. The CDR3 covers 15 residues. With 6 bases clipped from V and 1 base from J, the junction kept 8 bases outside the gene matches. Germline loops: CDR1 LNHDA, CDR2 SQIVND (reference sequence). The CDR3 reads CASRLRTGGNTEAFF. The CDR3 DNA reads TGTGCCAGTAGACTCCGGACAGGAGGGAACACTGAAGCTTTCTTT.

This clone has only one observation. The chain has TRBV5-1 and TRBJ1-1; D perhaps matches TRBD1 (5 bases). The CDR3 totals 14 residues. Germline V gene sequence: CDR1 SGHRS, CDR2 YFSETQ. V shed 0 bases and J shed 7 bases, with 13 bases lying between them. CDR3 sequence: CASSLAGPQGEAFF. CDR3 DNA sequence: TGCGCCAGCAGCTTGGCCGGGCCCCAGGGTGAAGCTTTCTTT.

This clone was observed many times. The J gene is TRBJ2-4, the V gene TRBV11-3; a weak D match, TRBD2 (6 bases). The CDR3 consists of 14 residues. Trimming took 4 bases from V and 4 from J, leaving 11 bases between them. CDR1 SGHNT and CDR2 YENEEA come from the germline V gene. The chain's CDR3 is CASSSIGGKNIQYF. CDR3 nucleotide sequence: TGTGCCAGCAGCTCAATTGGGGGGAAAAACATTCAGTACTTC.

V and J are TRBV7-2 and TRBJ1-1, with a weak D call TRBD1 (5 bases). The CDR3 totals 19 residues. Trimming removed 4 bases from V and 1 base from J, with 25 bases in between. Germline V gives CDR1 SGHTA, CDR2 FQGNSA. For the CDR3, the DNA is TGTGCCAGCAGCTCCCGAAGTTCCAGGACCGGGGCCCGGAACACTGAAGCTTTCTTT. Translated: CASSSRSSRTGARNTEAFF.

The chain links TRBV9 to TRBJ1-6; possible D gene TRBD1, 6 bases. Trimming shortened V by 3 bases and J by 6 bases, and 10 bases separated the two germline ends. Germline CDR1 reads SGDLS; CDR2 reads YYNGEE. The CDR3 consists of 14 residues. The CDR3 region has the DNA TGTGCCAGCAGCGGGACAGTGATTAATTCACCCCTCCACTTT. Its translation: CASSGTVINSPLHF.

This chain connects TRBV27 to TRBJ1-1; D perhaps matches TRBD1 (6 bases). Germline V CDR1 and CDR2: MNHEY, SMNVEV (reference sequence). Trimming left V 3 bases short and J 7 bases short, with 12 bases between. The CDR3 extends over 13 amino acids. CDR3 coding DNA: TGTGCCAGCAGTTTTAAGGGGGGCGGTGAAGCTTTCTTT. Protein product: CASSFKGGGEAFF.

This sequence joins TRBV7-9 and TRBJ2-5; 9 bases are shared with TRBD2. Unmatched junction bases numbered 6, after V lost 1 base and J lost 3 bases. The CDR3 covers 16 residues. Per germline, CDR1 SEHNR and CDR2 FQNEAQ (reference sequence). The CDR3 sequence: CASSLGRGGSEETQYF. DNA of the CDR3: TGTGCCAGCAGCTTAGGGCGGGGGGGCTCCGAAGAGACCCAGTACTTC.